The 22 T cell receptor beta chains below come from one sample, sequenced in a study of a mutant IDH1 vaccine in newly diagnosed glioma. Time point of the sample: baseline, week 1 (first vaccination visit). Treatment indicated: pre-vaccination baseline after standard-of-care therapy. Repertoires were generated with immunoSEQ multiplex PCR, while TCRdb's copy carries only in-frame clones and drops some. The sample consists of over 75,000 clones, roughly 90% of them appearing once. Here the sequenced sample was PBMCs, taken from a glioma patient treated with radiotherapy, temozolomide or both. These receptors came from a woman between 45 and 60 years old with glioma.

This clone was found a few times. The J gene is TRBJ1-1, the V gene TRBV29-1; 7 bases are shared with TRBD1. This CDR3 has 13 residues. V shed 3 bases, J shed 4 bases, and the junction held 5 bases outside the gene matches. Germline V gene lookup returns CDR1 SQVTM and CDR2 ANQGSEA. This CDR3 reads CSVDGQEVTEAFF. The CDR3 DNA reads TGCAGCGTTGATGGACAGGAGGTCACTGAAGCTTTCTTT.

The chain combines TRBV27 with TRBJ1-4; D unresolved. This CDR3 comprises 12 residues. Germline-derived CDR1 and CDR2 are MNHEY and SMNVEV (reference sequence). The V end lost 1 base, the J end lost 7 bases, and 4 bases lay between the germline ends. The CDR3 here is CASSLLAEKLFF. The CDR3 DNA reads as TGTGCCAGCAGTTTATTAGCTGAAAAACTGTTTTTT.

This chain joins TRBV7-8 and TRBJ2-5; 7 positions agree with TRBD1. In germline, CDR1 is SGHVS, CDR2 FQNEAQ. V was clipped by 1 base and J by 4 bases; unmatched bases: 6. This CDR3 region has 15 residues. This CDR3 reads CASSLGGGLGETQYF. The CDR3 DNA is TGTGCCAGCAGCTTAGGAGGGGGCTTAGGAGAGACCCAGTACTTC.

V usage is TRBV9 and J usage is TRBJ2-3; D perhaps matches TRBD2 (6 bases). V was trimmed by 4 bases and J by 2 bases, leaving 17 bases between them. CDR1 is SGDLS, CDR2 YYNGEE, per germline. This CDR3 region has 16 residues. The CDR3 coding sequence is TGTGCCAGCAGCCCACGCGGGCGGGGCCTCACAGATACGCAGTATTTT. Its translation: CASSPRGRGLTDTQYF.

V is TRBV11-2 and J is TRBJ2-2, with D possibly being TRBD2 (5 bases). The CDR3 runs to 14 residues. Germline V gene sequence: CDR1 SGHAT, CDR2 FQNNGV. V lost 5 bases to trimming and J lost 0 bases, with 7 bases between them. As DNA, the CDR3 is TGTGCCAGCAGCGAGGGCTCGAACACCGGGGAGCTGTTTTTT. Protein product: CASSEGSNTGELFF.

The chain carries TRBV10-1 and TRBJ2-2, with D tentatively TRBD1 or TRBD2 (6 bases each). Trimming removed 3 bases from V and 7 bases from J, with 12 bases in between. CDR1 and CDR2 (germline): WNHNN, SYGVQD (reference sequence). The CDR3 consists of 14 residues. The CDR3 spells CASSERGLGGELFF. The CDR3 DNA follows: TGCGCCAGCAGTGAACGGGGGCTCGGCGGGGAGCTGTTTTTT.

CDR3 in DNA: TGTGCCAGTAGTATAGGCAGTCTTCAAGAGACCCAGTACTTC. It yields the protein CASSIGSLQETQYF. J is TRBJ2-5 and V is TRBV19; D not certain. The germline V and J ends were trimmed by 1 base and 2 bases, with 8 bases remaining between them. The germline V gene encodes CDR1 LNHDA and CDR2 SQIVND (reference sequence). There are 14 residues in the CDR3.

The chain uses TRBV9 and TRBJ2-1; TRBD2 aligns across 7 bases. V lost 3 bases, J lost 0 bases, and 3 bases stayed unmatched. The CDR3 contains 15 residues. The germline gives CDR1 SGDLS, CDR2 YYNGEE. CDR3 amino acids: CASSARDYSYNEQFF. Here the CDR3 DNA reads TGTGCCAGCAGCGCCCGGGACTACTCCTACAATGAGCAGTTCTTC. The variable domain in full, completed from reference TRBV9 and TRBJ2-1, reads DSGVTQTPKHLITATGQRVTLRCSPRSGDLSVYWYQQSLDQGLQFLIQYYNGEERAKGNILERFSAQQFPDLHSELNLSSLELGDSALYFCASSARDYSYNEQFFGPGTRLTVL.

The V and J genes are TRBV27 and TRBJ1-1, with 9 bases matching TRBD1. The V and J ends lost 2 bases and 4 bases, in that order; junction bases with no gene match: 5. The CDR3 totals 15 residues. Germline V lookup: CDR1 MNHEY, CDR2 SMNVEV (reference sequence). The CDR3, as DNA: TGTGCCAGCAGTTTAAGGGACAGGGTAGGCACTGAAGCTTTCTTT. This encodes CASSLRDRVGTEAFF.

The chain recombines TRBV15 with TRBJ1-5; TRBD1 agrees at 7 bases. The CDR3 contains 15 residues. V lost 6 bases and J lost 4; bases outside the gene matches: 9. Per germline, CDR1 LNHNV and CDR2 YYDKDF (reference sequence). CDR3: CATRGLQGRNQPQHF. CDR3 coding DNA: TGTGCCACCAGGGGATTACAGGGGCGTAATCAGCCCCAGCATTTT.

On this clone itself: Other DNA sequences within the sample encode an identical CDR3. The chain couples TRBV6-5 to TRBJ1-5, with D uncertain. Between the trimmed V and J ends, which lost 0 bases and 2 bases, there was a span of 8 bases. The CDR3 has 15 amino acids. Germline-derived CDR1 and CDR2 are MNHEY and SVGAGI. The CDR3 DNA follows: TGTGCCAGCAGTTACTCAGGGATCGGCAATCAGCCCCAGCATTTT. This encodes CASSYSGIGNQPQHF.

V and J are TRBV10-3 and TRBJ1-2, with 7 bases that match TRBD1. CDR1 ENHRY and CDR2 SYGVKD come from the germline V gene. The length of the CDR3 is 15 residues. Trimming at V came to 3 bases and at J to 5 bases, leaving 9 bases not matched to a gene. CDR3 region: CAISDATGEAYGYTF. CDR3 sequence (DNA): TGTGCCATCAGTGACGCTACAGGGGAGGCATATGGCTACACCTTC.

The genes are TRBV6-5 and TRBJ2-2; TRBD2 aligns across 8 bases. The CDR3 consists of 14 residues. In germline, CDR1 is MNHEY, CDR2 SVGAGI. The V and J ends lost 8 bases and 5 bases, in that order; junction bases with no gene match: 7. CDR3 in DNA: TGTGCCAGCCTCAGCGGGAGTGGAACCGGGGAGCTGTTTTTT. Translating it yields CASLSGSGTGELFF.

This chain joins TRBV5-1 and TRBJ2-5, with D perhaps TRBD1 (5 bases). The V gene lost 4 bases and the J gene lost 2 bases, with 18 bases spanning the gap. The germline CDR1 and CDR2 sequences are SGHRS and YFSETQ. The CDR3 is 16 residues long. The CDR3 region is CASSHIRDLGQETQYF. The CDR3 nucleotides read TGCGCCAGCAGCCATATCAGGGATCTAGGTCAAGAGACCCAGTACTTC.

This rearrangement joins TRBV6-5 to TRBJ1-1; the D is unclear. Germline CDR1 reads MNHEY; CDR2 reads SVGAGI. This CDR3 region has 15 residues. V lost 0 bases to trimming and J lost 1 base, with 9 bases between them. The chain's CDR3 is CASSYSKKRNTEAFF. DNA of the CDR3: TGTGCCAGCAGTTACTCGAAGAAGAGGAACACTGAAGCTTTCTTT.

The J gene is TRBJ1-6, the V gene TRBV15, with D possibly TRBD1 on 6 matching bases. Trimming left V 4 bases short and J 9 bases short, with 10 bases between. The CDR3 is 13 amino acids. The germline V gene encodes CDR1 LNHNV and CDR2 YYDKDF (reference sequence). CDR3 sequence reads: CATSIQGSSPLHF. The CDR3 DNA reads as TGTGCCACCAGCATACAGGGAAGTTCACCCCTCCACTTT. The whole variable domain, filled in from reference TRBV15 and TRBJ1-6, reads DAMVIQNPRYQVTQFGKPVTLSCSQTLNHNVMYWYQQKSSQAPKLLFHYYDKDFNNEADTPDNFQSRRPNTSFCFLDIRSPGLGDTAMYLCATSIQGSSPLHFGNGTRLTVT.

The chain employs TRBV7-2 and TRBJ2-2; 8 bases line up with TRBD2. With V trimmed by 8 bases and J by 6 bases, 20 bases remained unmatched. Germline V CDR1 and CDR2: SGHTA, FQGNSA. This CDR3 is 18 amino acids long. CDR3 in amino acids: CASGPRGVAREVAGELFF. The CDR3 DNA sequence: TGTGCCAGCGGCCCGCGGGGGGTGGCTAGAGAGGTCGCCGGGGAGCTGTTTTTT.

This clone was seen a single time. V gene TRBV15 combines with J gene TRBJ1-2, with D uncertain. The CDR3 length is 15 residues. Trimming took 0 bases from V and 2 from J, leaving 10 bases between them. The germline V gene encodes CDR1 LNHNV and CDR2 YYDKDF (reference sequence). CDR3 protein: CATSRDLRRNYGYTF. The CDR3 nucleotides are TGTGCCACCAGCAGAGATTTGAGACGCAACTATGGCTACACCTTC.

CDR3 protein: CASSASTGTDIYEGYTF. DNA for the CDR3: TGCGCCAGCAGTGCTTCGACCGGGACAGACATCTATGAGGGCTACACCTTC. The chain uses TRBV10-1 and TRBJ1-2; 7 bases agree with TRBD1. The CDR3 length is 17 residues. Looked up from germline, CDR1 is WNHNN and CDR2 is SYGVQD (reference sequence). J gave up 8 bases and V 4 bases, and 19 bases lay outside the gene matches.

V is TRBV5-1 and J is TRBJ2-7; 9 nucleotides line up with TRBD1. V was clipped by 0 bases and J by 2 bases; unmatched bases: 6. The CDR3 has 16 amino acids. Germline assignment: CDR1 SGHRS and CDR2 YFSETQ. CDR3 DNA: TGCGCCAGCAGCTTGGCGTCCGGGACAGGGCCCTACGAGCAGTACTTC. Residues: CASSLASGTGPYEQYF.

The rearrangement joins TRBV7-2 to TRBJ1-5, with 7 bases matching TRBD1. The CDR3 contains 13 residues. The V gene's germline CDR1 is SGHTA and CDR2 FQGNSA. V shed 4 bases and J 7 bases; nucleotides not matched to a gene: 4. The CDR3 loop is CASSSDRAQPQHF. CDR3 bases: TGTGCCAGCAGCTCCGACAGGGCCCAGCCCCAGCATTTT.

The CDR3 region has the DNA TGTGCCAGCAGCTTCGGGCTTCGTAGCAATCAGCCCCAGCATTTT. Translating it yields CASSFGLRSNQPQHF. The chain recombines TRBV11-2 with TRBJ1-5; D call uncertain. The germline CDR1 and CDR2 sequences are SGHAT and FQNNGV. Trimming removed 3 bases from V and 0 bases from J, with 9 bases in between. The CDR3 covers 15 residues.